The 5 T cell receptor beta chains presented below share a single source sample, sequenced in a study of cytomegalovirus exposure and HLA in healthy donors. Amplification used 60 Vbeta primers and 13 Jbeta primers. Generated by immunoSEQ multiplex PCR, the TCRdb table keeps only in-frame clones and is missing some. The repertoire consists of fewer than 120,000 clones, with over 60% occurring once and the leading ten covering around 3.2%. Sequenced: PBMCs. The receptors here all came from a woman aged 55-70 years in good health and CMV-seropositive.

This clone was detected a few times. V is TRBV5-4 and J is TRBJ2-6; a possible D gene is TRBD1 (5 bases). V dropped 0 bases and J dropped 3 bases, with 7 bases sitting between them. The CDR3 totals 15 residues. Germline V lookup: CDR1 SGHNT, CDR2 YYREEE (reference sequence). CDR3 nucleotide sequence: TGTGCCAGCAGCTTGGCAGGGTTTGGGGCCAACGTCCTGACTTTC. Encoded protein: CASSLAGFGANVLTF.

J is TRBJ2-1 and V is TRBV30, with D unclear. The CDR3 totals 14 residues. V lost 0 bases to trimming and J lost 4 bases, with 10 bases between them. Germline loops: CDR1 GTSNPN, CDR2 SVGIG (reference sequence). CDR3 nucleotides: TGTGCCTGGAGTGTACCCCAGCGTTACAATGAGCAGTTCTTC. This translates into CAWSVPQRYNEQFF.

This clone appeared a few times. The rearrangement links TRBV7-9 to TRBJ1-4; D remains ambiguous. The CDR3 loop spans 11 amino acids. Germline V gene data show CDR1 as SEHNR and CDR2 as FQNEAQ (reference sequence). V lost 6 bases and J lost 7, with 6 bases in between. The CDR3 spells CASRRGEKLFF. DNA of the CDR3: TGTGCCAGCAGGCGGGGTGAAAAACTGTTTTTT.

The rearrangement joins TRBV11-3 to TRBJ2-1; 8 bases line up with TRBD1. Per germline, CDR1 SGHNT and CDR2 YENEEA. With V trimmed by 6 bases and J by 2 bases, 6 bases remained unmatched. This CDR3 comprises 15 residues. CDR3 in amino acids: CASRRGQGPYNEQFF. The CDR3 DNA follows: TGTGCCAGCAGACGAGGACAGGGCCCCTACAATGAGCAGTTCTTC.

The gene calls are TRBV18 and TRBJ1-1; 9 bases fit TRBD1. With V trimmed by 5 bases and J by 3 bases, 4 bases remained unmatched. The germline CDR1 and CDR2 sequences are KGHSH and LQKENI. The CDR3 runs to 14 residues. The CDR3: CASSAGQGDTEAFF. CDR3 in DNA: TGTGCCAGCTCAGCGGGACAGGGAGACACTGAAGCTTTCTTT.